Below, 6 T cell receptor beta chains from the same sample are listed, as sequenced in a study of blood T cell repertoires in COVID-19 (dated by TCRdb to between 2020 and 2021). Preparation of the library involved the immunoSEQ multiplex PCR assay. TCRdb retrieved this table from immuneACCESS and kept in-frame rearrangements only. Not all clones are present; in checked studies, unresolved V genes account for under half, and no reason is known for the remainder. The sample has fewer than 300,000 clones on record, 80% to 85% of them singletons. The ten largest clones take up over 2.5% of the sample. The sample comprised peripheral blood. These receptors all come from a woman aged 60 to 75 with active or convalescent COVID-19.

The chain uses TRBV2 and TRBJ1-2; 9 positions match TRBD1. This CDR3 has 15 amino acids. The trim removed 10 bases at V and 0 bases at J, leaving 9 bases unmatched. Germline-derived CDR1 and CDR2 are SNHLY and FYNNEI. The CDR3 region is CATRDRASANYGYTF. In DNA form, the CDR3 reads TGTGCCACCCGGGACAGGGCATCAGCTAACTATGGCTACACCTTC.

The genes are TRBV3-1 (or the pseudogene TRBV3-2) and TRBJ2-3; 8 nucleotides align to TRBD2. The V gene end was trimmed by 2 bases and the J gene end by 0 bases; junction bases not matched to a gene: 4. This CDR3 has 16 amino acids. In germline, CDR1 is LGHDT, CDR2 YNNKEL (reference sequence). The CDR3 loop is CASSQFGGGSTDTQYF. CDR3 bases: TGTGCCAGCAGCCAATTCGGCGGGGGGAGCACAGATACGCAGTATTTT.

The chain employs TRBV19 and TRBJ1-6; D might be TRBD1 (6 bases). The CDR3 contains 16 residues. Trimming cost V 6 bases and J 0 bases, with 12 bases left between them. Germline V gene sequence: CDR1 LNHDA, CDR2 SQIVND (reference sequence). The CDR3 sequence is CASRITGSSYNSPLHF. CDR3 coding DNA: TGTGCCAGTAGGATCACAGGGAGCTCCTATAATTCACCCCTCCACTTT.

This chain joins TRBV5-1 and TRBJ2-3; D is perhaps TRBD1 (6 bases). V shed 3 bases and J shed 3 bases, with 11 bases lying between them. Germline V CDR1 and CDR2: SGHRS, YFSETQ. This CDR3 is built from 14 residues. CDR3 sequence (DNA): TGCGCCAGCAGCTCACAGGGTGGGACAGATACGCAGTATTTT. This gives the protein CASSSQGGTDTQYF.

V usage is TRBV5-1 and J usage is TRBJ1-6; 9 bases match TRBD1. The CDR3 runs 15 residues. V lost 4 bases to trimming and J lost 6 bases; unmatched junction nucleotides: 5. Germline CDR1 and CDR2: SGHRS and YFSETQ. The CDR3 nucleotides read TGCGCCAGCAGCCTGGGGACAGGGTCTAATTCACCCCTCCACTTT. Protein: CASSLGTGSNSPLHF.

The J gene is TRBJ1-6, the V gene TRBV6-6; 9 nucleotides agree with TRBD1. Germline CDR1 MNHNY, CDR2 SVGAGI (reference sequence). The CDR3 length is 14 residues. With V trimmed by 6 bases and J by 8 bases, 5 bases remained unmatched. The CDR3 DNA is TGTGCCAGCAGCTCCGGGACAGGGCATTCACCCCTCCACTTT. It codes for CASSSGTGHSPLHF.